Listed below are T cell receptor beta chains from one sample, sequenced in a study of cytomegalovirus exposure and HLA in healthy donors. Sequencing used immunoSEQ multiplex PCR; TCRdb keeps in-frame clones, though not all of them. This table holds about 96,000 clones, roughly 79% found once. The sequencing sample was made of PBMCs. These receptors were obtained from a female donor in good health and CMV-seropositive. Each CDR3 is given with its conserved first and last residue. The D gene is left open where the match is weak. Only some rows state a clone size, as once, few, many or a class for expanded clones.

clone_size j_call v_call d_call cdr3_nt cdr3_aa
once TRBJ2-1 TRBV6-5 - TGTGCCAGCAGTTACTCGAGAGGCAGGGTTGGCAATGAGCAGTTCTTC CASSYSRGRVGNEQFF
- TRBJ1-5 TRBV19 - TGTGCCAGTAGTATTGTTGGATACGGGGGTCAGCCCCAGCATTTT CASSIVGYGGQPQHF
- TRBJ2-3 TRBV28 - TGTGCCAGCAGTCCCGGGTATGCAATAGATACGCAGTATTTT CASSPGYAIDTQYF
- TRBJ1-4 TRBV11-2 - TGTGCCAGCAGCTTACCCGGGGTAAAGGCACTGTTTTTT CASSLPGVKALFF
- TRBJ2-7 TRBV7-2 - TGTGCCAGCAGCACCCGGACAGACTACGAGCAGTACTTC CASSTRTDYEQYF
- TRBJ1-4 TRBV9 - TGTGCCAGCAGCCCCAGCGGAGGGAACTATGAAAAACTGTTTTTT CASSPSGGNYEKLFF
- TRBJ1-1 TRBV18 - TGTGCCAGCTCACCGGGGGCAGAAAACACTGAAGCTTTCTTT CASSPGAENTEAFF
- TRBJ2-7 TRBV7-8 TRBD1 TGTGCCAGCAGCTCCGGGACAGGGGAGTGGGAGCAGTACTTC CASSSGTGEWEQYF
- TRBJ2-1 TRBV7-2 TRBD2 TGTGCCAGCAGCTTCCGGACTAGCGTTGACAATGAGCAGTTCTTC CASSFRTSVDNEQFF
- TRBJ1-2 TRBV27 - TGTGCCAGCAGTTCCCTTGGGGCGGCTGGGGGCTACACCTTC CASSSLGAAGGYTF
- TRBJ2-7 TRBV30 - TGTGCCTGGAGTAAATTAGGGGCAGAGCCCTCCTACGAGCAGTACTTC CAWSKLGAEPSYEQYF
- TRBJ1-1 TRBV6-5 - TGTGCCAGCAGTCACCCCCCGGGGGTGGACACTGAAGCTTTCTTT CASSHPPGVDTEAFF
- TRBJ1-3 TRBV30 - TGTGCCTGGAGTCGTTCAGGGGCTGGAAACACCATATATTTT CAWSRSGAGNTIYF
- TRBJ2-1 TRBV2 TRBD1 TGTGCCAGCTGCGGACAGGCAGCCCCTTACAATGAGCAGTTCTTC CASCGQAAPYNEQFF
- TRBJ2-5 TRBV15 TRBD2 TGTGCCACCAGAGGCGGGGGGGAGTCGGAGACCCAGTACTTC CATRGGGESETQYF
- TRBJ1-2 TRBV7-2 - TGTGCCATACATAGGGGGGGTTCCTATGGCTACACCTTC CAIHRGGSYGYTF
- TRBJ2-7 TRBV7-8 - TGTGCCAGCAGCTTACGAGTAAACTCCTACGAGCAGTACTTC CASSLRVNSYEQYF
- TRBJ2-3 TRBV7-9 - TGTGCCAGCAGTCCCGGGAGTACAGATACGCAGTATTTT CASSPGSTDTQYF
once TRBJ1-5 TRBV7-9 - TGTGCCAGCAGCTTCGGGGATCAGCCCCAGCATTTT CASSFGDQPQHF
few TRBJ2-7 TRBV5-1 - TGCGCCAGCAGCTTGGACAGGAGCTACGAGCAGTACTTC CASSLDRSYEQYF